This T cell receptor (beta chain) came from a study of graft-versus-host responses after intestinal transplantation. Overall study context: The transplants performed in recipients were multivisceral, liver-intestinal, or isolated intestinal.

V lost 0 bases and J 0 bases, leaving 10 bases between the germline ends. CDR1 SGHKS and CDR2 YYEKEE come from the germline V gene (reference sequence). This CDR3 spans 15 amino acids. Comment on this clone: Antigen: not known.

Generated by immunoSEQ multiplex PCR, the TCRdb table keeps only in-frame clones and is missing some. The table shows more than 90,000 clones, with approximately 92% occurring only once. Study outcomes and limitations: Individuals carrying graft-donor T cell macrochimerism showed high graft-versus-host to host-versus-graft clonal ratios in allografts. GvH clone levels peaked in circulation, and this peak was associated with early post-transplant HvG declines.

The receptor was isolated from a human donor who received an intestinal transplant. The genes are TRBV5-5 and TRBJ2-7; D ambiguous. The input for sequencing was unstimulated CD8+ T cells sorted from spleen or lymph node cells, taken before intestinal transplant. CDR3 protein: CASSLGPVVSYEQYF. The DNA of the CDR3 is TGTGCCAGCAGCTTGGGCCCGGTCGTCTCCTACGAGCAGTACTTC.